Given below is one T cell receptor (beta chain) in context. The junction had 7 bases not matched to a gene; V was cut back by 0 bases and J by 10 bases. Per the germline V gene, CDR1 is SGHNT and CDR2 is YYREEE (reference sequence). CDR3 size: 15 residues. The data were produced by immunoSEQ multiplex PCR, yet TCRdb's version contains in-frame clones alone and is incomplete. There are about 81,000 clones in the sample; about 89% occur only once, and around 1% lies in the top ten. The entry originates in a study of blood T cell repertoires in COVID-19. About the study: Collection of acute and convalescent COVID-19 samples took place in the United States, Italy and Spain. T cells, B-cell-depleted T cells, or PBMCs provided the cDNA or gDNA that served as material.

Those who participated ranged in age from 18 to 89 years and resided in about two dozen US areas. Cohorts were determined from participant-reported clinical history. The sequence was obtained from a woman in her forties or fifties with acute COVID-19. Material for sequencing was PBMCs or T cells enriched from blood (not recorded which). V gene TRBV5-4 combines with J gene TRBJ2-1; 10 bases are shared with TRBD2. The DNA of the CDR3 is TGTGCCAGCAGCTTGGCTGGGCTAGCGGGAGAAGAGCAGTTCTTC. It yields the protein CASSLAGLAGEEQFF.